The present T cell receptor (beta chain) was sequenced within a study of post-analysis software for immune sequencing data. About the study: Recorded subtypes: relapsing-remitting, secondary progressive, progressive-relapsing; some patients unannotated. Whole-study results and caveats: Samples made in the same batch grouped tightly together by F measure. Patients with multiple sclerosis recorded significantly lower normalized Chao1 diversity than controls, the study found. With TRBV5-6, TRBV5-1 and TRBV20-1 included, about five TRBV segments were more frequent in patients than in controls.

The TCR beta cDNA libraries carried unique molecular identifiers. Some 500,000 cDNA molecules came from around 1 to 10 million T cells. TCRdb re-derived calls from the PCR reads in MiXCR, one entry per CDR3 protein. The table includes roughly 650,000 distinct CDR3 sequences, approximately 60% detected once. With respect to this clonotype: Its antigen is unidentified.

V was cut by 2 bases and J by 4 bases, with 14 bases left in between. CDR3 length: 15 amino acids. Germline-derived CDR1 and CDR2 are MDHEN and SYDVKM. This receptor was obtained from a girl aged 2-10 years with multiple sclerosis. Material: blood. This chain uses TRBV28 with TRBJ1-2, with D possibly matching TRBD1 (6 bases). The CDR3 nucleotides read TGTGCCAGCAGTTTAGTAGCCGACAGGCTCTATGGCTACACCTTC. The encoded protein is CASSLVADRLYGYTF.